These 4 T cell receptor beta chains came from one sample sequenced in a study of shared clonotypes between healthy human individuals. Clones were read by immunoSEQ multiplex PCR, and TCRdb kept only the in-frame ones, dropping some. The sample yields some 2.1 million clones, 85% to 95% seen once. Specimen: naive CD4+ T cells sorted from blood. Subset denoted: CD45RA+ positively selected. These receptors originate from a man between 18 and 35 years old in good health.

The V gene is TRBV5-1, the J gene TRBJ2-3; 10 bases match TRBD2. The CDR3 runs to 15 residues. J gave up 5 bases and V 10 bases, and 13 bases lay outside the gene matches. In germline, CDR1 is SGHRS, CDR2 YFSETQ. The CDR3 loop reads CAGSAASGSGDTQYF. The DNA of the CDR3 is TGCGCCGGATCAGCAGCTAGCGGGAGTGGAGATACGCAGTATTTT. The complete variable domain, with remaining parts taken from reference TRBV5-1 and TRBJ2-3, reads KAGVTQTPRYLIKTRGQQVTLSCSPISGHRSVSWYQQTPGQGLQFLFEYFSETQRNKGNFPGRFSGRQFSNSRSEMNVSTLELGDSALYLCAGSAASGSGDTQYFGPGTRLTVL.

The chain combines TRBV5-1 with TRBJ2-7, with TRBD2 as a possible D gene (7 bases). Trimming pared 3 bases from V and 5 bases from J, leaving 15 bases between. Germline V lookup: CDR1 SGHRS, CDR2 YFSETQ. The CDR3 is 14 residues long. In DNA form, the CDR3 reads TGCGCCAGCAGCTGGGGGGCAGGGAGGGACGAGCAGTACTTC. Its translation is CASSWGAGRDEQYF.

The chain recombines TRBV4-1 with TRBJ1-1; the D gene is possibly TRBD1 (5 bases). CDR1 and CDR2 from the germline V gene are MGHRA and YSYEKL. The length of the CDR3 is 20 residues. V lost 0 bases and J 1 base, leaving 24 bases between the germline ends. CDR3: CASSQESISLAGTGNTEAFF. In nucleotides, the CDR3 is TGCGCCAGCAGCCAAGAGTCTATAAGCTTAGCCGGGACCGGGAACACTGAAGCTTTCTTT.

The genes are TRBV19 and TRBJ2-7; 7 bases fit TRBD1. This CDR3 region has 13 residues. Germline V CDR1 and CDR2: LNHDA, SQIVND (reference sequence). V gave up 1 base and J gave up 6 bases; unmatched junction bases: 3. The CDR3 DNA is TGTGCCAGTAGTATAGGGACAGGTTTCGAGCAGTACTTC. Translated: CASSIGTGFEQYF.